This T cell receptor (beta chain) was sequenced during a study of OX40 agonist ivuxolimab in advanced cancers. Study-wide points: Clonal expansion from baseline to week 6 occurred in both CD4+ and CD8+ T cells.

The CDR3 runs to 15 residues. Per germline, CDR1 SGHKS and CDR2 YYEKEE (reference sequence). V dropped 1 base and J dropped 7 bases, with 12 bases sitting between them. This clone appeared a few times. Its cognate antigen is unknown. The table came from immunoSEQ multiplex PCR; TCRdb's copy has only in-frame clones and leaves some out. The sample contains over 70,000 clones, about 83% of which appear only once. Patients were ineligible given autoimmune disease history or systemic immunosuppression. The rearrangement links TRBV5-5 to TRBJ1-6; D gene uncertain. The clonotype originates from an adult with an advanced solid tumor such as melanoma, head and neck, liver or kidney cancer. The starting material was CD4+ or CD8+ T cells sorted from blood, obtained in a trial of the OX40 agonist ivuxolimab. CDR3 region: CASSLTVMGNSPLHF. CDR3 sequence (DNA): TGTGCCAGCAGCTTGACCGTTATGGGCAATTCACCCCTCCACTTT.